These T cell receptor beta chains were read from a single sample in a study of blood T cell repertoires in COVID-19. Clones were read by immunoSEQ multiplex PCR, and TCRdb kept only the in-frame ones, dropping some. The sample records approximately 140,000 clones, around 87% being singletons. What was sequenced was peripheral blood. These receptors were collected from a man at least 80 years old with acute or convalescent COVID-19. CDR3s include the opening cysteine and the closing phenylalanine or tryptophan. D genes are given only for firm matches. A clone size is listed for some rows: how often the clone was seen (once, few, many), or a class if it is expanded.

D: TRBD1
size: -
J: TRBJ1-2
V: TRBV14
length: 17
DNA: TGTGCCAGCAGCCAAGGATCCGGGACAGGGAGGTTCGGTGGCTACACCTTC
CDR3: CASSQGSGTGRFGGYTF

D: -
size: -
J: TRBJ2-6
V: TRBV25-1
length: 18
DNA: TGTGCCAGCAGTGAATACCCCCTGAGGGTAACGGGGGCCAACGTCCTGACTTTC
CDR3: CASSEYPLRVTGANVLTF

D: TRBD2
size: -
J: TRBJ2-1
V: TRBV11-1
length: 16
DNA: TGTGCCAGCAGCCTATCCGGGACTAGCGGCGACAATGAGCAGTTCTTC
CDR3: CASSLSGTSGDNEQFF

D: -
size: -
J: TRBJ2-7
V: TRBV28
length: 16
DNA: TGTGCCAGCATTCCGAGAGGGGCAGGGGCGCGCTACGAGCAGTACTTC
CDR3: CASIPRGAGARYEQYF

D: -
size: -
J: TRBJ1-4
V: TRBV6-1
length: 15
DNA: TGTGCCAGCAGGGAAGGAGGGATCCCTAATGAAAAACTGTTTTTT
CDR3: CASREGGIPNEKLFF

D: TRBD1
size: -
J: TRBJ1-1
V: TRBV29-1
length: 13
DNA: TGCAGCGTTGGACAGGGGGCGGTGGCTGAAGCTTTCTTT
CDR3: CSVGQGAVAEAFF

D: TRBD1
size: -
J: TRBJ2-2
V: TRBV9
length: 15
DNA: TGTGCCAGCAGCGTAGACGCAGGGGGCACCGGGGAGCTGTTTTTT
CDR3: CASSVDAGGTGELFF

D: -
size: -
J: TRBJ2-7
V: TRBV6-2/TRBV6-3
length: 14
DNA: TGTGCCAGCAGTTACTCGGGGGGCTCCTACGAGCAGTACTTC
CDR3: CASSYSGGSYEQYF

D: -
size: -
J: TRBJ2-2
V: TRBV5-1
length: 15
DNA: TGCGCCAGTATGACCGGGACTCTGAACACCGGGGAGCTGTTTTTT
CDR3: CASMTGTLNTGELFF

D: -
size: -
J: TRBJ1-4
V: TRBV19
length: 13
DNA: TGTGCCAGTAGTGCTACTATGCGCGAAAAACTGTTTTTT
CDR3: CASSATMREKLFF

D: -
size: -
J: TRBJ1-2
V: TRBV9
length: 18
DNA: TGTGCCAGCAGCGTAGCTTGGTCAGGAGGAGGTGGGGGGTATGGCTACACCTTC
CDR3: CASSVAWSGGGGGYGYTF

D: TRBD1
size: -
J: TRBJ1-6
V: TRBV6-5
length: 15
DNA: TGTGCCAGCAGTAATAACAGGGGGCTTAATTCACCCCTCCACTTT
CDR3: CASSNNRGLNSPLHF

D: -
size: -
J: TRBJ1-5
V: TRBV19
length: 15
DNA: TGTGCCAGTAGTATATTCGGGACTGGCAATCAGCCCCAGCATTTT
CDR3: CASSIFGTGNQPQHF

D: -
size: -
J: TRBJ2-7
V: TRBV27
length: 14
DNA: TGTGCCAGCAGGAAATCAGGCAGGTCGGGGGAGCAGTACTTC
CDR3: CASRKSGRSGEQYF

D: TRBD1
size: once
J: TRBJ1-4
V: TRBV6-6
length: 14
DNA: TGTGCCAGCAGTTCCGGGACAGCTAATGAAAAACTGTTTTTT
CDR3: CASSSGTANEKLFF

D: -
size: -
J: TRBJ2-6
V: TRBV5-1
length: 15
DNA: TGCGCCAGCAGCGGGACAACCTCTGGGGCCAACGTCCTGACTTTC
CDR3: CASSGTTSGANVLTF

D: -
size: -
J: TRBJ1-5
V: TRBV21-1
length: 17
DNA: TGTGCCAGCAGCAAAGGTTACGGCAGGGGGTTCAGTCAGCCCCAGCATTTT
CDR3: CASSKGYGRGFSQPQHF

D: -
size: -
J: TRBJ1-1
V: TRBV27
length: 15
DNA: TGTGCCAGCCAAGTTTACAGGTGGTCGGAGACTGAAGCTTTCTTT
CDR3: CASQVYRWSETEAFF

D: TRBD1
size: -
J: TRBJ1-5
V: TRBV2
length: 15
DNA: TGTGCCAGCAGACCCGGGACAGGTGACAATCAGCCCCAGCATTTT
CDR3: CASRPGTGDNQPQHF

D: -
size: once
J: TRBJ2-5
V: TRBV4-1
length: 16
DNA: TGCGCCAGCAGCCAAGATACAAGGGTAGGGGATGAGACCCAGTACTTC
CDR3: CASSQDTRVGDETQYF

D: TRBD1
size: -
J: TRBJ1-1
V: TRBV6-5
length: 13
DNA: TGTGCCAGCACCCAGGGGGCGTCGGGTGAAGCTTTCTTT
CDR3: CASTQGASGEAFF

D: TRBD2
size: -
J: TRBJ2-1
V: TRBV6-5
length: 14
DNA: TGTGCCAGCGGGAACGGACTAGCGGGAAATGAGCAGTTCTTC
CDR3: CASGNGLAGNEQFF

D: TRBD1
size: -
J: TRBJ1-2
V: TRBV5-1
length: 15
DNA: TGCGCCAGCAGCCGACGACAGGGGGAGTCTCATGGCTACACCTTC
CDR3: CASSRRQGESHGYTF

D: -
size: once
J: TRBJ1-5
V: TRBV30
length: 14
DNA: TGTGCCTGGGCTTATCCCAGGGATAATCAGCCCCAGCATTTT
CDR3: CAWAYPRDNQPQHF

D: TRBD1
size: -
J: TRBJ1-2
V: TRBV11-2
length: 16
DNA: TGTGCCAGCAGCTTAGGGGTCTGGCAGGGGGCTGGTGGCTACACCTTC
CDR3: CASSLGVWQGAGGYTF

D: -
size: -
J: TRBJ1-6
V: TRBV7-9
length: 14
DNA: TGTGCCAGCAAGGAGACCTCCTATAATTCACCCCTCCACTTT
CDR3: CASKETSYNSPLHF

D: -
size: -
J: TRBJ1-6
V: TRBV6-5
length: 15
DNA: TGTGCCACGCGGCCCGAAAGCTCCTATAATTCACCCCTCCACTTT
CDR3: CATRPESSYNSPLHF

D: TRBD2
size: -
J: TRBJ2-1
V: TRBV11-2
length: 16
DNA: TGTGCCAGCAGCTCAGGCAGCGGGACCTCCTACAATGAGCAGTTCTTC
CDR3: CASSSGSGTSYNEQFF

D: -
size: -
J: TRBJ2-5
V: TRBV10-3
length: 14
DNA: TGTGCCATCAGTGAGCCCGGGACTCAAGAGACCCAGTACTTC
CDR3: CAISEPGTQETQYF